This TCR beta chain was retrieved from a study of shared clonotypes between healthy human individuals. Trimming took off 3 bases at V and 4 bases at J, with 18 bases between the two ends. The CDR3 length is 16 residues. CDR1 and CDR2 from the germline V gene are MGHRA and YSYEKL. Assay: immunoSEQ multiplex PCR; the TCRdb copy retains only in-frame clones and omits some. The sample has more than 2 million clones; approximately 96% are singletons. What was sequenced was naive CD4+ T cells sorted from blood. Subset noted: CD45RA+ positively selected. The chain couples TRBV4-1 to TRBJ2-5; TRBD2 is a possible D gene (6 bases). The TCR was taken from a man between 18 and 29 years old in good health. For the CDR3, the DNA is TGCGCCAGCAGCCACCTGCGGGGTCCCGATGGAGAGACCCAGTACTTC. Its translation is CASSHLRGPDGETQYF.